The 17 T cell receptor beta chains below all came from one sample that was sequenced in a study of T-cell memory formation after mild COVID-19. Each CDR3 protein is one row after TCRdb ran MiXCR on the 5' RACE reads. The data contain 400,000 to 500,000 distinct CDR3 sequences, roughly a quarter of them seen just once; the ten biggest clones take up 8.5% to 10%. The sequenced material came from PBMCs or a T cell subset sorted from them (not recorded which). These receptors originate from an adult woman who had mild COVID-19 (a few samples of this study predate the infection). Cell type and time point are not known.

The sample holds a few counts of this clonotype. The chain employs TRBV29-1 and TRBJ2-1; D possibly corresponds to TRBD1 (5 bases). Germline loops: CDR1 SQVTM, CDR2 ANQGSEA. Trimming stripped 2 bases from V and 8 bases from J, with 10 bases between. The CDR3 length is 12 residues. DNA of the CDR3: TGCAGCGTTGAAAGGGGCCCGGATGAGCAGTTCTTC. Amino acids: CSVERGPDEQFF.

The chain has TRBV3-2 and TRBJ2-4. TRBV3-2 is deemed a pseudogene. The CDR3 extends over 13 amino acids. The CDR3 sequence: CASSLIYGNIQYF. The DNA for the CDR3 is TGTGCCAGCAGCCTGATCTATGGAAACATTCAGTACTTC.

The rearrangement links TRBV12-3 or TRBV12-4 to TRBJ2-7, with 7 bases fitting TRBD1. The CDR3 has 12 residues. J was trimmed by 6 bases and V by 6 bases; bases with no gene match: 5. CDR3 in amino acids: CASSHYRGEQYF. In DNA, the CDR3 is TGTGCCAGCAGCCATTACAGGGGCGAGCAGTACTTC.

The chain uses TRBV10-3 and TRBJ1-4; TRBD1 might be the D (5 bases). CDR3 length equals 15 residues. The germline gives CDR1 ENHRY, CDR2 SYGVKD. The V end was cut by 0 bases, the J end by 8 bases, with 13 bases between. The CDR3 here is CAISESGVRQEKLFF. The CDR3, as DNA: TGTGCCATCAGTGAGTCGGGAGTCCGACAGGAAAAACTGTTTTTT.

The rearrangement uses TRBV24-1 and TRBJ2-1; 13 bases align to TRBD2. Trimming cost V 2 bases and J 8 bases; bases outside gene matches: 5. Germline V gene sequence: CDR1 KGHDR, CDR2 SFDVKD. The CDR3 loop spans 16 amino acids. CDR3 protein: CATSDSGLAGVDEQFF. The CDR3 region has the DNA TGTGCCACCAGTGATTCAGGACTAGCGGGAGTCGATGAGCAGTTCTTC.

The chain has TRBV5-5 and TRBJ2-1, with 10 positions matching TRBD2. Trimming cost V 1 base and J 2 bases; bases outside gene matches: 9. This CDR3 is 18 amino acids long. In germline, CDR1 is SGHKS, CDR2 YYEKEE (reference sequence). In nucleotides, the CDR3 is TGTGCCAGCAGCTTGAGGCTAGCGGGAGCGGATGCCTACAATGAGCAGTTCTTC. This gives the protein CASSLRLAGADAYNEQFF. Using reference TRBV5-5 and TRBJ2-1 for the parts outside the CDR3, the full variable domain is DAGVTQSPTHLIKTRGQQVTLRCSPISGHKSVSWYQQVLGQGPQFIFQYYEKEERGRGNFPDRFSARQFPNYSSELNVNALLLGDSALYLCASSLRLAGADAYNEQFFGPGTRLTVL.

This clonotype was observed many times. This chain links TRBV7-8 with TRBJ2-1, with D maybe TRBD1 (6 bases). The V end lost 2 bases, the J end lost 1 base, and 15 bases lay between the germline ends. The CDR3 spans 17 residues. The germline V gene has CDR1 SGHVS and CDR2 FQNEAQ. CDR3 protein: CASSLPRMRGSYNEQFF. Written as DNA, the CDR3 is TGTGCCAGCAGCTTACCCCGAATGAGGGGGTCCTACAATGAGCAGTTCTTC.

The chain recombines TRBV19 with TRBJ2-1, with 8 nucleotides matching TRBD2. Trimming at V came to 8 bases and at J to 7 bases, leaving 16 bases not matched to a gene. The CDR3 runs to 16 residues. Germline assignment: CDR1 LNHDA and CDR2 SQIVND (reference sequence). The CDR3, as DNA: TGTGCCAGTTCCATAATGAGCGGGGGAGGGCCAAATGAGCAGTTCTTC. Translating it yields CASSIMSGGGPNEQFF.

The rearrangement uses TRBV4-1 and TRBJ1-1; no definite D call. CDR3 length: 14 amino acids. CDR1 is MGHRA, CDR2 YSYEKL, per germline. The V and J ends lost 3 bases and 3 bases respectively, with 11 bases between them. CDR3 region: CASSQTGTDTEAFF. In nucleotides, the CDR3 is TGCGCCAGCAGCCAGACGGGAACGGACACTGAAGCTTTCTTT.

This clonotype was counted only a few times. The chain employs TRBV12-3 or TRBV12-4 and TRBJ2-1; D is perhaps TRBD1 or TRBD2 (5 bases each). The V end lost 2 bases, the J end lost 9 bases, and 14 bases lay between the germline ends. CDR3 length equals 14 residues. The CDR3 DNA reads TGTGCCAGCAGTTTACCATACATTGGGGGTGAGCAGTTCTTC. It specifies CASSLPYIGGEQFF.

This chain uses TRBV6-1 with TRBJ1-1; maybe TRBD1 (6 bases). V was clipped by 6 bases and J by 0 bases, with 11 bases between them. The CDR3 is 14 residues long. The V gene's germline CDR1 is MNHNS and CDR2 SASEGT. The CDR3 DNA reads TGTGCCAGCAGGGAGGACAGCCTGAACACTGAAGCTTTCTTT. Its protein product is CASREDSLNTEAFF.

The J gene is TRBJ2-5, the V gene TRBV7-6; TRBD1 or TRBD2 may be the D gene (5 bases each). CDR3 length: 12 residues. Germline values: CDR1 SGHVS, CDR2 FNYEAQ. The V end lost 5 bases, the J end lost 6 bases, and 10 bases lay between the germline ends. The CDR3 loop reads CASSLGRQTQYF. The CDR3 DNA is TGTGCCAGCAGCCTGGGACGGCAGACCCAGTACTTC.

This clonotype was counted only a few times. This chain links TRBV6-2 or TRBV6-3 with TRBJ2-3; 8 positions agree with TRBD2. Germline V gene sequence: CDR1 MNHEY, CDR2 SVGEGT. The CDR3 contains 15 residues. The J segment lost 4 bases and the V segment lost 6 bases, leaving 9 bases of the junction unmatched. The CDR3 loop is CASSPLADEPDTQYF. CDR3 sequence (DNA): TGTGCCAGCAGCCCACTAGCGGACGAACCAGATACGCAGTATTTT.

The rearrangement uses TRBV29-1 and TRBJ2-7; 10 bases agree with TRBD2. The CDR3 totals 15 residues. Germline values: CDR1 SQVTM, CDR2 ANQGSEA. The V segment lost 3 bases and the J segment 4 bases; nucleotides outside the gene matches: 9. The DNA of the CDR3 is TGCAGCGTTGAGCTCCTAGCGGGAGTACCATACGAGCAGTACTTC. Translating gives CSVELLAGVPYEQYF.

J is TRBJ2-2 and V is TRBV5-1; 10 bases line up with TRBD1. CDR1 and CDR2 (germline): SGHRS, YFSETQ. The CDR3 is 15 residues long. After removal of 0 bases from V and 6 bases from J, the junction contained 2 bases not matched to a gene. The DNA for the CDR3 is TGCGCCAGCAGCTTGGAGGGACAGGGGTCCGGGGAGCTGTTTTTT. It yields the protein CASSLEGQGSGELFF.

V gene TRBV7-9 combines with J gene TRBJ2-5, with D possibly matching TRBD2 (6 bases). Germline CDR1 reads SEHNR; CDR2 reads FQNEAQ (reference sequence). The CDR3 runs to 16 residues. The V end lost 2 bases, the J end lost 5 bases, and 18 bases lay between the germline ends. As DNA, the CDR3 is TGTGCCAGCAGCTTAAGGTCCGCGGGGATTGTTGAGACCCAGTACTTC. This translates into CASSLRSAGIVETQYF.

This clonotype was counted a few times. The DNA of the CDR3 is TGCGCCAGTTCCATTCGGGGAAATTATGGCTACACCTTC. This codes for CASSIRGNYGYTF. This rearrangement joins TRBV5-1 to TRBJ1-2, with D unclear. Trimming shortened V by 8 bases and J by 5 bases, and 16 bases separated the two germline ends. Germline values: CDR1 SGHRS, CDR2 YFSETQ. The CDR3 contains 13 residues.